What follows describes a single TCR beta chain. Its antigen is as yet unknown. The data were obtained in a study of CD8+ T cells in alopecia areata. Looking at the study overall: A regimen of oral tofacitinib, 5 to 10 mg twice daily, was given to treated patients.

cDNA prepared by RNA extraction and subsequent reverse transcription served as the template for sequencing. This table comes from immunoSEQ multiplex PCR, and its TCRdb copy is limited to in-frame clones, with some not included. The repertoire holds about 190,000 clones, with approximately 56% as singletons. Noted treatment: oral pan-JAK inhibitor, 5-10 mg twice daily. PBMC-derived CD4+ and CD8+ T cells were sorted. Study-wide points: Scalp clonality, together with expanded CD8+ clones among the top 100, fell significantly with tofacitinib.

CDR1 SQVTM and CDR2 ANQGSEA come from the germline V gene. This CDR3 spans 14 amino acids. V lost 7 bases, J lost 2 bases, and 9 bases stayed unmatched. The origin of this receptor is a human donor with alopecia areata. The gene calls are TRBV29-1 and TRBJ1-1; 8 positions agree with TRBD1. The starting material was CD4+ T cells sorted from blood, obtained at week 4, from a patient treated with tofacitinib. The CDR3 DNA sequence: TGCAGCGCCCGGACAGGGCTAAGAAACACTGAAGCTTTCTTT. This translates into CSARTGLRNTEAFF.